Following are 20 T cell receptor beta chains from one sample sequenced in a study of T cell changes during pregnancy in multiple sclerosis. Assay: immunoSEQ multiplex PCR; the TCRdb copy retains only in-frame clones and omits some. The table has 70,000 to 90,000 clones, around 93% seen once. The specimen was PBMCs, collected in the first trimester of pregnancy. All receptors derive from a female donor in good health, serving as a control in a pregnancy study. Some clones in this sample may be carry-over from other donors' samples.

The chain has TRBV6-5 and TRBJ1-2; D is possibly TRBD1 (6 bases). Per the germline V gene, CDR1 is MNHEY and CDR2 is SVGAGI. The CDR3 spans 13 residues. Trimming removed 6 bases from V and 8 bases from J, with 16 bases in between. CDR3 in amino acids: CASRRVQGPGYTF. CDR3 DNA: TGTGCCAGCAGGAGGGTACAGGGACCGGGCTACACCTTC.

The genes are TRBV7-3 and TRBJ2-1; D gene ambiguous. Germline V gene data show CDR1 as SGHTA and CDR2 as FQGTGA. The CDR3 is 12 residues long. Between the trimmed V and J ends, which lost 8 bases and 3 bases, there was a span of 8 bases. Here the CDR3 DNA reads TGTGCCAGCGGTAACAACTACAATGAGCAGTTCTTC. Residues: CASGNNYNEQFF. The complete variable domain, with remaining parts taken from reference TRBV7-3 and TRBJ2-1, reads GAGVSQTPSNKVTEKGKYVELRCDPISGHTALYWYRQSLGQGPEFLIYFQGTGAADDSGLPNDRFFAVRPEGSVSTLKIQRTERGDSAVYLCASGNNYNEQFFGPGTRLTVL.

This sequence joins TRBV6-1 and TRBJ2-1; D possibly corresponds to TRBD2 (5 bases). Trimming took 7 bases from V and 9 from J, leaving 19 bases between them. Germline CDR1 and CDR2: MNHNS and SASEGT. This CDR3 is built from 14 residues. The CDR3 is CASTERPGEGEQFF. The CDR3, as DNA: TGTGCCAGCACCGAGCGGCCAGGCGAGGGTGAGCAGTTCTTC.

J is TRBJ1-2 and V is TRBV28, with 7 positions matching TRBD1. In germline, CDR1 is MDHEN, CDR2 SYDVKM. The CDR3 loop spans 12 amino acids. J gave up 8 bases and V 4 bases, and 4 bases lay outside the gene matches. The CDR3 DNA reads TGTGCCAGCAGTTACAGGGGTTGGGGCTACACCTTC. Translated, it gives CASSYRGWGYTF.

V is TRBV4-1 and J is TRBJ2-5; TRBD2 might be the D (5 bases). The DNA end lines up better with TRBJ2-7; the J call may be wrong. CDR1 and CDR2 (germline): MGHRA, YSYEKL. The CDR3 spans 14 residues. The CDR3: CASSQAGRSYEQYF. The CDR3 nucleotides are TGCGCCAGCAGCCAGGCGGGCCGGTCCTACGAGCAGTACTTC.

This clone occurred once. The chain couples TRBV11-2 to TRBJ2-2, with D possibly matching TRBD1 (5 bases). Germline V gene sequence: CDR1 SGHAT, CDR2 FQNNGV. Trimming removed 1 base from V and 8 bases from J, with 11 bases in between. The CDR3 is 14 residues long. CDR3 nucleotide sequence: TGTGCCAGCAGCTTAGTACCAGGGATGGGGGAGCTGTTTTTT. This sequence encodes CASSLVPGMGELFF. Based on the CDR3 plus reference TRBV11-2 and TRBJ2-2, the full variable domain is EAGVAQSPRYKIIEKRQSVAFWCNPISGHATLYWYQQILGQGPKLLIQFQNNGVVDDSQLPKDRFSAERLKGVDSTLKIQPAKLEDSAVYLCASSLVPGMGELFFGEGSRLTVL.

The gene calls are TRBV6-1 and TRBJ2-5; 7 bases align to TRBD1. Germline CDR1 MNHNS, CDR2 SASEGT. V lost 6 bases and J lost 0; bases outside the gene matches: 4. This CDR3 has 14 residues. CDR3 region: CASRLTGYQETQYF. For the CDR3, the DNA is TGTGCCAGCAGGCTGACAGGGTACCAAGAGACCCAGTACTTC.

This clone was observed once. The chain has TRBV19 and TRBJ2-4; 7 nucleotides line up with TRBD2. This CDR3 comprises 17 residues. CDR1 and CDR2 from the germline V gene are LNHDA and SQIVND (reference sequence). V dropped 5 bases and J dropped 8; count of bases not matched to a gene: 18. The CDR3 sequence: CASSSRLAGLRGDIQYF. The CDR3 DNA sequence: TGTGCCAGTAGTTCTAGACTAGCTGGTCTTAGAGGGGACATTCAGTACTTC.

This rearrangement joins TRBV11-3 to TRBJ2-7; the match to TRBD2 covers 7 bases. The germline CDR1 and CDR2 sequences are SGHNT and YENEEA. V shed 2 bases, J shed 4 bases, and the junction held 8 bases outside the gene matches. The CDR3 is 15 amino acids. CDR3 sequence: CASSLQPGGSYEQYF. The DNA of the CDR3 is TGTGCCAGCAGCTTACAACCTGGCGGGAGTTACGAGCAGTACTTC.

This chain uses TRBV5-4 with TRBJ2-7; D is unresolved. V was pared by 0 bases and J by 3 bases, with 10 bases between. The CDR3 is 14 amino acids. Germline V gene data show CDR1 as SGHNT and CDR2 as YYREEE (reference sequence). For the CDR3, the DNA is TGTGCCAGCAGCTTGGGTAGCAACTACTACGAGCAGTACTTC. Its translation is CASSLGSNYYEQYF.

The chain uses TRBV7-6 and TRBJ2-1; a weak D match, TRBD2 (6 bases). The CDR3 extends over 19 amino acids. V was trimmed by 4 bases and J by 5 bases, leaving 27 bases between them. Germline V CDR1 and CDR2: SGHVS, FNYEAQ. The CDR3 is CASSWVGEGSGSTNNEQFF. The CDR3, as DNA: TGTGCCAGCAGCTGGGTCGGTGAGGGTTCCGGGAGTACAAACAATGAGCAGTTCTTC.

The chain combines TRBV7-3 with TRBJ2-2, with D unclear. The CDR3 totals 16 residues. The V and J ends lost 0 bases and 5 bases respectively, with 13 bases between them. CDR1 SGHTA and CDR2 FQGTGA come from the germline V gene. The chain's CDR3 is CASSLTRGSGTGELFF. The CDR3 coding sequence is TGTGCCAGCAGCTTAACTCGAGGATCTGGGACCGGGGAGCTGTTTTTT.

The chain carries TRBV27 and TRBJ2-7; 10 bases match TRBD2. Germline trimming cut 3 bases from V and 4 bases from J; bases unmatched to any gene: 9. The CDR3 has 16 amino acids. Looked up from germline, CDR1 is MNHEY and CDR2 is SMNVEV (reference sequence). CDR3: CASSFLGLAEPYEQYF. The CDR3 DNA follows: TGTGCCAGCAGTTTTTTAGGACTAGCGGAGCCATACGAGCAGTACTTC.

The chain has TRBV7-6 and TRBJ1-5; 9 bases align to TRBD1. CDR3 length equals 15 residues. Germline values: CDR1 SGHVS, CDR2 FNYEAQ. V dropped 5 bases and J dropped 7; count of bases not matched to a gene: 9. In DNA, the CDR3 is TGTGCCAGCAGCCCGGGACAGGGTTACCCCCAGCCCCAGCATTTT. Translation: CASSPGQGYPQPQHF.

This chain uses TRBV18 with TRBJ2-3; no reliable D call. There are 13 residues in the CDR3. Trimming took off 5 bases at V and 4 bases at J, with 10 bases between the two ends. CDR1 KGHSH and CDR2 LQKENI come from the germline V gene. CDR3 nucleotide sequence: TGTGCCAGCTCATCCACGGTTGCAGATACGCAGTATTTT. This encodes CASSSTVADTQYF.

The chain joins TRBV6-4 to TRBJ1-6; no firm D call. The germline CDR1 and CDR2 sequences are MRHNA and SNTAGT. The CDR3 length is 15 residues. Trimming removed 5 bases from V and 6 bases from J, with 14 bases in between. CDR3 nucleotides: TGTGCCAGCAGTCCTCAGGCAGTATCTAATTCACCCCTCCACTTT. This encodes CASSPQAVSNSPLHF.

The chain employs TRBV29-1 and TRBJ2-5, with 12 bases aligning to TRBD1. TRBJ2-7 matches the DNA end more closely, so the J call is doubtful. This CDR3 region has 14 residues. In germline, CDR1 is SQVTM, CDR2 ANQGSEA. This CDR3 reads CSARGQGASYEQYF. The CDR3 coding sequence is TGCAGCGCCCGGGGACAGGGGGCAAGTTACGAGCAGTACTTC.

V gene TRBV5-1 combines with J gene TRBJ1-1, with D perhaps TRBD1 (6 bases). The CDR3 length is 14 residues. In germline, CDR1 is SGHRS, CDR2 YFSETQ. V lost 0 bases and J 3 bases, leaving 9 bases between the germline ends. CDR3 loop: CASSLAGQYTEAFF. The CDR3 nucleotides are TGCGCCAGCAGCTTGGCCGGACAGTACACTGAAGCTTTCTTT. Variable domain in full (rest from reference TRBV5-1 and TRBJ1-1): KAGVTQTPRYLIKTRGQQVTLSCSPISGHRSVSWYQQTPGQGLQFLFEYFSETQRNKGNFPGRFSGRQFSNSRSEMNVSTLELGDSALYLCASSLAGQYTEAFFGQGTRLTVV.

The CDR3 loop is CATSRLTGDAETQYF. The CDR3 DNA sequence: TGTGCCACCAGCAGACTTACAGGGGACGCAGAGACCCAGTACTTC. The chain is built from TRBV15 and TRBJ2-5, with 7 bases that match TRBD1. CDR1 and CDR2 (germline): LNHNV, YYDKDF (reference sequence). V was clipped by 2 bases and J by 4 bases; unmatched bases: 7. The CDR3 spans 15 residues.

V usage is TRBV27 and J usage is TRBJ2-7, with D perhaps matching TRBD2 (5 bases). Germline loops: CDR1 MNHEY, CDR2 SMNVEV (reference sequence). The CDR3 is 15 amino acids. V was clipped by 2 bases and J by 2 bases, with 13 bases between them. CDR3 sequence (DNA): TGTGCCAGCAGTTTACGGCTAGCTGTCCCCTACGAGCAGTACTTC. Translation gives CASSLRLAVPYEQYF.